This TCR beta chain was captured in a study of cytomegalovirus exposure and HLA in healthy donors. Between the trimmed V and J ends, which lost 7 bases and 4 bases, there was a span of 14 bases. The CDR3 is 15 residues long. CDR1 is LNHDA, CDR2 SQIVND, per germline (reference sequence). Both 60 Vbeta primers and 13 Jbeta primers went into the PCR. TCRdb keeps only in-frame clones here, not all; method: immunoSEQ multiplex PCR. The sample includes approximately 180,000 clones, about 88% seen only once; the top ten take roughly 1.8%. The receptor comes from a woman under 30 in good health and CMV-seronegative. Sequences were obtained from PBMCs. The gene calls are TRBV19 and TRBJ2-6; D might be TRBD1 (5 bases). CDR3 DNA: TGTGCCAGTACCCCTCTAGACAGCGGGGCCAACGTCCTGACTTTC. It codes for CASTPLDSGANVLTF.